Listed here is a single T cell receptor beta chain. Authors' processing steps: Reference gene primer amplification yielded estimated nucleated cell counts. This table comes from immunoSEQ multiplex PCR, and its TCRdb copy is limited to in-frame clones, with some not included. The DNA was the basis for D and trimming; V, J and clone size are from that table. This sample has approximately 210,000 clones, with about 85% found just once. This sample was included in a study of blood T cell repertoires in COVID-19. Turning to the study itself: In each case, the material was cDNA or gDNA derived from T cells, B-cell-depleted T cells, or PBMCs.

Germline V lookup: CDR1 LNHDA, CDR2 SQIVND (reference sequence). Trimming took 6 bases from V and 5 from J; bases not matched to a gene: 10. There are 14 residues in the CDR3. The sequence derives from a man aged 25-45 years with active or convalescent COVID-19. Sequenced: peripheral blood. The chain carries TRBV19 and TRBJ2-7; 7 bases fit TRBD1. The CDR3: CASSRQGLSDEQYF. The CDR3 nucleotides are TGTGCCAGTAGCAGACAGGGTTTATCAGACGAGCAGTACTTC.